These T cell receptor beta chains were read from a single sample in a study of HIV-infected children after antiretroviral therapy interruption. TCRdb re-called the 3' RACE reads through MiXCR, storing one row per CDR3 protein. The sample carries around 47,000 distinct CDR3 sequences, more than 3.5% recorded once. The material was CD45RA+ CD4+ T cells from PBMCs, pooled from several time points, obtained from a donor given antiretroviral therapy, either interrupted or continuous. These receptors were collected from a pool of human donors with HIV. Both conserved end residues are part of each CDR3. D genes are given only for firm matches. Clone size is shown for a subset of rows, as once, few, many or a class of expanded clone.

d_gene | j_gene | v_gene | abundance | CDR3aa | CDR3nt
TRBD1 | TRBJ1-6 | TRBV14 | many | CASSHLKRDRGLNSPLHF | TGTGCCAGCAGCCACCTAAAGAGGGACAGGGGGCTGAATTCACCCCTCCACTTT
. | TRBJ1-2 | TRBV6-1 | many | CASSDWGPGYGYTF | TGTGCCAGCAGTGACTGGGGCCCAGGGTATGGCTACACCTTC
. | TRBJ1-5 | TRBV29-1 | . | CSFQLDSNQPQHF | TGCAGCTTCCAGTTGGATAGCAATCAGCCCCAGCATTTT
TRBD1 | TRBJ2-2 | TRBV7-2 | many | CARHQNRGTGELFF | TGTGCCAGACACCAGAACAGGGGAACCGGGGAGCTGTTTTTT
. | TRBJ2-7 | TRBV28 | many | CASTSPTYEQYF | TGTGCCAGCACGAGTCCCACCTACGAGCAGTACTTC
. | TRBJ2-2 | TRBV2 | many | CASSEEVTGELFF | TGTGCCAGCAGTGAGGAGGTCACCGGGGAGCTGTTTTTT
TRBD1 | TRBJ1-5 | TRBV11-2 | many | CASSQGTGNQPQHF | TGTGCCAGCAGCCAAGGGACAGGGAATCAGCCCCAGCATTTT
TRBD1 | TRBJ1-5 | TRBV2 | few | CASSQQGMDQPQHF | TGTGCCAGCAGCCAACAGGGGATGGATCAGCCCCAGCATTTT
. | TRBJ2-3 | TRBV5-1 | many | CASSYREMGDTQYF | TGCGCCAGCAGTTACAGGGAGATGGGAGATACGCAGTATTTT
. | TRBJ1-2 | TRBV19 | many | CASGEQAFYGYTF | TGTGCCAGCGGTGAACAGGCCTTCTATGGCTACACCTTC
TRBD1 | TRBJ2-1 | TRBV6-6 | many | CASRYGTGYNEQFF | TGTGCCAGCAGATACGGGACAGGCTACAATGAGCAGTTCTTC
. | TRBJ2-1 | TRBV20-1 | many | CSAPLPLEQFF | TGCAGTGCGCCCCTCCCCCTTGAGCAGTTCTTC
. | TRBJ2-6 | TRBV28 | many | CASSPKSGANVLTF | TGTGCCAGCAGCCCGAAATCTGGGGCCAACGTCCTGACTTTC
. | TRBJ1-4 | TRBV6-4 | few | CASSEKGGNEKLFF | TGTGCCAGCAGTGAAAAAGGTGGTAATGAAAAACTGTTTTTT
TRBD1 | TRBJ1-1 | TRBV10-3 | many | CASCGGQGNTEAFF | TGTGCCTCTTGTGGGGGACAGGGGAACACTGAAGCTTTCTTT
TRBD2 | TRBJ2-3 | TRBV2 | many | CASSAGLAGIGDTQYF | TGTGCCAGCAGCGCGGGACTAGCGGGGATCGGAGATACGCAGTATTTT
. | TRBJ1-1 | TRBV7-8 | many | CASSSSRFPNTEAFF | TGTGCCAGCAGCTCATCGCGGTTCCCGAACACTGAAGCTTTCTTT
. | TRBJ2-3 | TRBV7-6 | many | CASSLALTDTQYF | TGTGCCAGCAGCTTAGCCCTCACAGATACGCAGTATTTT
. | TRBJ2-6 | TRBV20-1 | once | CSVVLLGDSGANVLTF | TGCAGCGTTGTTCTTCTTGGGGACTCTGGGGCCAACGTCCTGACTTTC
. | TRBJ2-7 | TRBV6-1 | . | CASSEYRDEYF | TGTGCCAGCAGTGAATATCGGGATGAGTACTTC
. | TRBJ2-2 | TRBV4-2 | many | CASSQDTQGNTGQLYF | TGTGCCAGCAGCCAAGATACCCAGGGAAACACCGGGCAGCTCTACTTT
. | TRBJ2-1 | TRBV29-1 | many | CSVVARYNEQFF | TGCAGCGTTGTTGCTCGTTACAATGAGCAGTTCTTC
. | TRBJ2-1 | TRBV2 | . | CASSDNGYNEQFF | TGTGCCAGCAGTGACAATGGGTACAATGAGCAGTTCTTC
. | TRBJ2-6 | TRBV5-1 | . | CASSRDGTSGANVLTF | TGCGCCAGCAGCCGGGACGGAACCTCTGGGGCCAACGTCCTGACTTTC
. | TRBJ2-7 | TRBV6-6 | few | CASSPLPGPLGEQYF | TGTGCCAGCAGCCCACTTCCCGGGCCGTTGGGCGAGCAGTACTTC
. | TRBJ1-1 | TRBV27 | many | CASRIEVGAPNTEAFF | TGTGCCAGCAGGATCGAGGTTGGAGCCCCGAACACTGAAGCTTTCTTT
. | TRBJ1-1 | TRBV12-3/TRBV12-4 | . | CASSFRVNTEAFF | TGTGCCAGCAGTTTCCGCGTAAACACTGAAGCTTTCTTT
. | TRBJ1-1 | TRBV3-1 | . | CASSRGGMNTEAFF | TGTGCCAGCAGCCGAGGGGGAATGAACACTGAAGCTTTCTTT
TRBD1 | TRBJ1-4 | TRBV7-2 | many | CASSSPGQGSEKLFF | TGTGCCAGCAGTTCACCGGGACAGGGAAGTGAAAAACTGTTTTTT
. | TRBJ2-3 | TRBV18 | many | CASSPLHDRTDTQYF | TGTGCCAGCTCACCACTGCACGATAGGACAGATACGCAGTATTTT
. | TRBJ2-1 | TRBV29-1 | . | CSVQTVGNEQFF | TGCAGCGTTCAGACAGTCGGCAATGAGCAGTTCTTC
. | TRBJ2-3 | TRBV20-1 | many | CSAGDAERTDTQYF | TGCAGTGCCGGGGACGCAGAGCGCACAGATACGCAGTATTTT
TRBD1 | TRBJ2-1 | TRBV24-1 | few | CATSDSNRGARDEQFF | TGTGCCACCAGTGATTCCAACAGGGGCGCCCGGGATGAGCAGTTCTTC
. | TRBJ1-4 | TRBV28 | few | CASSLAGKKLFF | TGTGCCAGCAGTTTAGCCGGGAAAAAACTGTTTTTT
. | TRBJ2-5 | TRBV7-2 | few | CASSLVVEETQYF | TGTGCCAGCAGCTTAGTGGTGGAAGAGACCCAGTACTTC
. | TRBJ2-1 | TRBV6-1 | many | CASSAYTESEQFF | TGTGCCAGCAGTGCGTACACAGAAAGCGAGCAGTTCTTC
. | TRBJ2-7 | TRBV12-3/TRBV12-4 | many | CASSGLSYEQYF | TGTGCCAGCAGTGGTCTCTCCTACGAGCAGTACTTC
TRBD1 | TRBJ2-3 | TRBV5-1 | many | CASSLGTGPGTDTQYF | TGCGCCAGCAGCTTGGGGACAGGACCTGGCACAGATACGCAGTATTTT
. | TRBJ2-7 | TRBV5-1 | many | CASSDPAKGAYEQYF | TGCGCCAGCAGCGATCCGGCGAAGGGGGCCTACGAGCAGTACTTC
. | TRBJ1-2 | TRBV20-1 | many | CSARDPGEGYTF | TGCAGTGCTAGAGATCCTGGGGAGGGCTACACCTTC
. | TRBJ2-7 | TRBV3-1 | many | CASSQRVLEEQYF | TGTGCCAGCAGCCAAAGGGTACTGGAGGAGCAGTACTTC
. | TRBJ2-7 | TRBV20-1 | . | CSATPRSAYEQYF | TGCAGTGCTACCCCCCGGAGCGCCTACGAGCAGTACTTC
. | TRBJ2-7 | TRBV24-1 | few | CATGTRTYEQYF | TGTGCCACCGGGACAAGAACCTACGAGCAGTACTTC
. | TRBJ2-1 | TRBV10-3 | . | CAPPRGIDYNEQFF | TGTGCCCCCCCTAGGGGAATAGACTACAATGAGCAGTTCTTC
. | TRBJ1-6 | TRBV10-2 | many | CASSEVVGNSPLHF | TGCGCCAGCAGTGAGGTAGTCGGGAATTCACCCCTCCACTTT
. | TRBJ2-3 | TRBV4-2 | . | CASSQRQGTDTQYF | TGTGCCAGCAGCCAACGACAGGGCACAGATACGCAGTATTTT
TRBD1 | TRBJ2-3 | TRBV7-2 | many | CASSWTGLGDTQYF | TGTGCCAGCAGCTGGACAGGGCTTGGGGATACGCAGTATTTT
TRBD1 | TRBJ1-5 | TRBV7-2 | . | CASSLVGGTNQPQHF | TGTGCCAGCAGCTTAGTAGGGGGCACCAATCAGCCCCAGCATTTT
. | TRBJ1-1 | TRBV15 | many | CATSRDRNTEAFF | TGTGCCACCAGCAGGGACAGGAACACTGAAGCTTTCTTT
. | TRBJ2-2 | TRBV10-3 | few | CAISGRAGELFF | TGTGCCATCAGTGGTCGGGCCGGGGAGCTGTTTTTT
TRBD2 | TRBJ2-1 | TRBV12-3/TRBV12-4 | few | CASTLAGGSNNEQFF | TGTGCCAGCACTTTAGCGGGGGGTTCCAACAATGAGCAGTTCTTC
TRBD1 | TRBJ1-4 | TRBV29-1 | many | CSAATGVNEKLFF | TGCAGCGCGGCGACAGGGGTTAATGAAAAACTGTTTTTT
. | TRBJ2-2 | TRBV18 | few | CASSPSTVNTGELFF | TGTGCCAGCTCACCATCGACAGTGAACACCGGGGAGCTGTTTTTT
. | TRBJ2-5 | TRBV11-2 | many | CASSPSYWETQYF | TGTGCCAGCAGCCCATCCTATTGGGAGACCCAGTACTTC